The 18 T cell receptor beta chains below were found in one sample sequenced in a study of post-analysis software for immune sequencing data. Findings and limits, study-wide: Roughly 5 TRBV segments, TRBV5-6, TRBV5-1 and TRBV20-1 among them, were found more frequent in patients than controls.

No cognate antigen is known for these TCRs. Sequencing libraries made from TCR beta cDNA carried unique molecular identifiers. TCRdb redid the calling of the PCR reads with MiXCR, one entry per CDR3 protein. This repertoire shows hundreds of thousands of distinct CDR3 sequences, 55% to 60% found once; its top ten account for around 11%. The material sequenced was blood. The receptors stem from a girl aged 2-10 years with multiple sclerosis.

The rearrangement links TRBV29-1 to TRBJ2-1, with 9 bases lining up with TRBD1. V lost 3 bases, J lost 7 bases, and 7 bases stayed unmatched. CDR3 length: 14 amino acids. Germline CDR1 is SQVTM and CDR2 is ANQGSEA. CDR3 in amino acids: CSVDPGQGGNEQFF. CDR3 nucleotide sequence: TGCAGCGTTGACCCGGGACAGGGTGGGAATGAGCAGTTCTTC.

J is TRBJ1-1 and V is TRBV18, with D possibly being TRBD1 (5 bases). Trimming took 0 bases from V and 4 from J, leaving 15 bases between them. CDR3 size: 16 residues. Per the germline V gene, CDR1 is KGHSH and CDR2 is LQKENI. The CDR3 region is CASSPPVGAMATEAFF. CDR3 coding DNA: TGTGCCAGCTCACCACCGGTCGGGGCCATGGCCACTGAAGCTTTCTTT.

As for this clonotype: Its ends do not fully match the called genes, so a read error is possible. The chain links TRBV5-1 to TRBJ2-2, with 8 bases matching TRBD2. The germline V gene encodes CDR1 SGHRS and CDR2 YFSETQ. CDR3 length: 15 residues. CDR3 coding DNA: TGCGCCAGCAGCTTGTCCGGGAGGGACACCGGGGAGCGGTTTTTT. It translates to CASSLSGRDTGERFF.

This chain uses TRBV25-1 with TRBJ2-3; perhaps TRBD2 as D (6 bases). The V end lost 5 bases, the J end lost 13 bases, and 16 bases lay between the germline ends. This CDR3 region has 12 residues. Germline V gives CDR1 MGHDK, CDR2 SYGVNS. The CDR3, as DNA: TGTGCCAGCAGTTGGGGGGAGTGGGTCGAGTATTTT. This codes for CASSWGEWVEYF.

As for this clonotype: One end of the junction fails to match germline, which may point to a read error. The V gene is TRBV12-3 or TRBV12-4, the J gene TRBJ2-3; D possibly corresponds to TRBD2 (5 bases). This CDR3 has 18 residues. The CDR3 DNA reads as TGTGCCAGCAGTTCCTATTTTGGGCCGGGGTCTAGCACAGATGCGCAGTATTTT. It is translated as CASSSYFGPGSSTDAQYF.

J is TRBJ1-5 and V is TRBV6-5; no definite D call. Germline V lookup: CDR1 MNHEY, CDR2 SVGAGI. The V end was cut by 2 bases, the J end by 9 bases, with 14 bases between. The CDR3 is made up of 14 amino acids. The CDR3 sequence: CASSYEFGSRPQHF. CDR3 nucleotides: TGTGCCAGCAGTTACGAATTCGGGTCTAGGCCCCAGCATTTT.

The chain is built from TRBV20-1 and TRBJ2-3; 7 nucleotides agree with TRBD1. The V and J ends lost 5 bases and 4 bases, in that order; junction bases with no gene match: 6. The CDR3 has 13 residues. Germline CDR1 is DFQATT and CDR2 is SNEGSKA (reference sequence). CDR3 amino acids: CSAYDRAPDTQYF. CDR3 nucleotides: TGCAGTGCTTACGACAGGGCCCCAGATACGCAGTATTTT.

This clonotype occurred a few times. In DNA form, the CDR3 reads TGTGCCAGCAGCGAGCGACAGCTTACCCGCACAGATACGCAGTATTTT. The encoded protein is CASSERQLTRTDTQYF. The chain employs TRBV9 and TRBJ2-3, with a tentative D call TRBD1 (5 bases). Germline values: CDR1 SGDLS, CDR2 YYNGEE. V was shortened by 3 bases and J by 1 base, with 15 bases between the two germline ends. The length of the CDR3 is 16 residues.

The table lists this clonotype with a count of one. The V call is TRBV11-2, the J call TRBJ2-5; TRBD2 matches at 11 bases. The CDR3 has 16 residues. Germline values: CDR1 SGHAT, CDR2 FQNNGV. V shed 5 bases, J shed 2 bases, and the junction held 7 bases outside the gene matches. Written as DNA, the CDR3 is TGTGCCAGCAGCCCTCCGGGACTAGCGGCTCAAGAGACCCAGTACTTC. This encodes CASSPPGLAAQETQYF.

This clonotype came up a few times. At one of its ends the junction is not consistent with the germline gene, which may arise from a read error. The chain couples TRBV29-1 to TRBJ1-2, with TRBD1 identical over 7 bases. Germline V gives CDR1 SQVTM, CDR2 ANQGSEA. The CDR3 consists of 16 residues. DNA for the CDR3: TGCAGCGTGGAAGTTTGGCAGGGGGAATCTAACTATGGCTACACCTTC. It yields the protein CSVEVWQGESNYGYTF.

This sequence joins TRBV29-1 and TRBJ2-1, with 7 positions matching TRBD2. This CDR3 contains 11 residues. With 7 bases clipped from V and 11 bases from J, the junction kept 8 bases outside the gene matches. Germline V gene sequence: CDR1 SQVTM, CDR2 ANQGSEA. The CDR3 reads CSGGEGGKQFF. DNA of the CDR3: TGCAGCGGTGGGGAGGGCGGAAAGCAGTTCTTC.

The gene calls are TRBV27 and TRBJ2-1; the match to TRBD2 covers 13 bases. J was trimmed by 7 bases and V by 6 bases; bases with no gene match: 9. The germline gives CDR1 MNHEY, CDR2 SMNVEV (reference sequence). The CDR3 sequence is 16 residues long. This CDR3 reads CASRDLLAGGQNEQFF. CDR3 nucleotide sequence: TGTGCCAGCAGGGATCTACTAGCGGGAGGGCAAAATGAGCAGTTCTTC.

The chain carries TRBV7-3 and TRBJ2-3; 12 bases match TRBD2. Losses at the gene ends were 5 bases for V and 2 bases for J; bases not matched to a gene: 5. The CDR3 is 16 residues long. From germline, CDR1 is SGHTA and CDR2 FQGTGA. CDR3 sequence reads: CASSRGLAGNTDTQYF. CDR3 nucleotides: TGTGCCAGCAGCCGCGGACTAGCGGGAAACACAGATACGCAGTATTTT.

The V gene is TRBV13, the J gene TRBJ2-3; tentatively, D is TRBD1 (6 bases). Trimming cost V 3 bases and J 4 bases, with 11 bases left between them. This CDR3 has 14 residues. Per germline, CDR1 PRHDT and CDR2 FYEKMQ (reference sequence). CDR3 sequence reads: CASSLSQGPDTQYF. CDR3 nucleotides: TGTGCCAGCAGCTTGTCACAGGGCCCAGATACGCAGTATTTT.

The chain joins TRBV5-1 to TRBJ2-1, with TRBD1 as a possible D gene (5 bases). Trimming took 0 bases from V and 3 from J, leaving 19 bases between them. Germline V CDR1 and CDR2: SGHRS, YFSETQ. The CDR3 has 18 residues. CDR3 nucleotides: TGCGCCAGCAGCTTGGCCCAAAGACGCCAGGGCCACTACAATGAGCAGTTCTTC. Protein: CASSLAQRRQGHYNEQFF.

The chain links TRBV25-1 to TRBJ2-1; weak D call: TRBD2 (6 bases). Trimming stripped 4 bases from V and 9 bases from J, with 16 bases between. Germline CDR1 is MGHDK and CDR2 is SYGVNS. The CDR3 totals 14 residues. The CDR3 loop is CASSGSGLAGEQFF. In DNA form, the CDR3 reads TGTGCCAGCAGTGGAAGCGGGCTAGCTGGTGAGCAGTTCTTC.

The chain uses TRBV20-1 and TRBJ2-5, with 8 bases that match TRBD2. TRBJ2-7 matches the DNA end more closely, so the J call is doubtful. Germline CDR1 is DFQATT and CDR2 is SNEGSKA (reference sequence). The length of the CDR3 is 15 residues. CDR3 nucleotides: TGCAGCGGGACTAGTCTAAAGCAAAACCCCTACGAGCAGTACTTC. Residues: CSGTSLKQNPYEQYF.

The rearrangement joins TRBV14 to TRBJ2-4; 12 nucleotides align to TRBD1. The CDR3 covers 22 residues. J gave up 0 bases and V 1 base, and 16 bases lay outside the gene matches. Germline V gene sequence: CDR1 SGHDN, CDR2 FVKESK. CDR3 sequence (DNA): TGTGCCAGCAGCCAAGGATTCTATCCGGGACAGGGGGCCAATTTAGCCAAAAACATTCAGTACTTC. Translated: CASSQGFYPGQGANLAKNIQYF.